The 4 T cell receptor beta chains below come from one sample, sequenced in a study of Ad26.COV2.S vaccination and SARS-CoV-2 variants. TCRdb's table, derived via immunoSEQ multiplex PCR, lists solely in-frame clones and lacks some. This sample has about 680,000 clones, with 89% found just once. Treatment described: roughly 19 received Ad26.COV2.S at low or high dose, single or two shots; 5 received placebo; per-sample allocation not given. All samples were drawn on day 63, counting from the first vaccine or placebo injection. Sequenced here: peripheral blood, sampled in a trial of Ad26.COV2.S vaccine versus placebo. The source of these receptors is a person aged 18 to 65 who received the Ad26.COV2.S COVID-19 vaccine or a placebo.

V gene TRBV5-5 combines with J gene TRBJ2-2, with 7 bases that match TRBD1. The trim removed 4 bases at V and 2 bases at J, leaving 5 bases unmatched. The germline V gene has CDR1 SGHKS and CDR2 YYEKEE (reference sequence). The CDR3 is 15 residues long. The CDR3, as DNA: TGTGCCAGCAGCGCCGGGACAGTTAACACCGGGGAGCTGTTTTTT. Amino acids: CASSAGTVNTGELFF.

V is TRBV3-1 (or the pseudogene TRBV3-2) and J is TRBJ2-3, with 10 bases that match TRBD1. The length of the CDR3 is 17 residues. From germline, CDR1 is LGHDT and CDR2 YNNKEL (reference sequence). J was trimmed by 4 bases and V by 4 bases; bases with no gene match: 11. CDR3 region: CASSLSYGTGEADTQYF. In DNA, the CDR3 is TGTGCCAGCAGCCTAAGTTACGGGACAGGGGAAGCAGATACGCAGTATTTT.

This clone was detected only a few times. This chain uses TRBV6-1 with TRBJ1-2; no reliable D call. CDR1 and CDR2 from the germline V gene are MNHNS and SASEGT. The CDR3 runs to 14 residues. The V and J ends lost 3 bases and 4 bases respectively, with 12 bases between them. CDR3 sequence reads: CASSDRKEAYGYTF. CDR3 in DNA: TGTGCCAGCAGTGACCGGAAGGAGGCCTATGGCTACACCTTC.

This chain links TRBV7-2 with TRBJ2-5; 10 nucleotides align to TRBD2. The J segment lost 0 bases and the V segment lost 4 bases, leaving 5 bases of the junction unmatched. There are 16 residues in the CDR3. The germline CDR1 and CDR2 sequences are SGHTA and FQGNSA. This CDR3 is CASSSRLAGHQETQYF. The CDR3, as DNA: TGTGCCAGCAGCTCCAGACTAGCGGGCCACCAAGAGACCCAGTACTTC. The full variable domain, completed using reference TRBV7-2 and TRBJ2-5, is GAGVSQSPSNKVTEKGKDVELRCDPISGHTALYWYRQSLGQGLEFLIYFQGNSAPDKSGLPSDRFSAERTGGSVSTLTIQRTQQEDSAVYLCASSSRLAGHQETQYFGPGTRLLVL.